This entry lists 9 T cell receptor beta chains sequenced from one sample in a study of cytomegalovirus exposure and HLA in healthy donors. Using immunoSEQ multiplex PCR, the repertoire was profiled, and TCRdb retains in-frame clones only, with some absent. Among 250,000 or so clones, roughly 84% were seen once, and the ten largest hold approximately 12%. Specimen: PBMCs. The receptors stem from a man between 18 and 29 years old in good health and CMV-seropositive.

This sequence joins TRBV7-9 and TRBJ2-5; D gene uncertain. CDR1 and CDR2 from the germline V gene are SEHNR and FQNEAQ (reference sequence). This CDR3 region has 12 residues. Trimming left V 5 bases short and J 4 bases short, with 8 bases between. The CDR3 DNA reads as TGTGCCAGCAGCCCCGAAGGAGAGACCCAGTACTTC. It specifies CASSPEGETQYF. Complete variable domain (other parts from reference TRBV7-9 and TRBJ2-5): DTGVSQNPRHKITKRGQNVTFRCDPISEHNRLYWYRQTLGQGPEFLTYFQNEAQLEKSRLLSDRFSAERPKGSFSTLEIQRTEQGDSAMYLCASSPEGETQYFGPGTRLLVL.

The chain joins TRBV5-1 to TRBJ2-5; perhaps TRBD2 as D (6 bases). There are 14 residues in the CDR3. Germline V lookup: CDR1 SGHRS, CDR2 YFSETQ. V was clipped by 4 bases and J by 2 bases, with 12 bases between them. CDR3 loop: CASSRLGGQETQYF. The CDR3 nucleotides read TGCGCCAGCAGCCGACTTGGGGGGCAAGAGACCCAGTACTTC.

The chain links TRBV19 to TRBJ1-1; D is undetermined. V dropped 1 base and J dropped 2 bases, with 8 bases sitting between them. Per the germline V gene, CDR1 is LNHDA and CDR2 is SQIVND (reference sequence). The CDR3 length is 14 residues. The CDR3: CASSIALRNTEAFF. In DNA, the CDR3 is TGTGCCAGTAGTATAGCCCTCCGCAACACTGAAGCTTTCTTT.

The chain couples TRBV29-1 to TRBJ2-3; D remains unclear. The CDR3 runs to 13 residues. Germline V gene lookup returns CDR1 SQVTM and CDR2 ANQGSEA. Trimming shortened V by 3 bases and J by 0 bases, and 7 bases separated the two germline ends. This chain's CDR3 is CSVEVGSTDTQYF. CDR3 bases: TGCAGCGTTGAGGTTGGCAGCACAGATACGCAGTATTTT.

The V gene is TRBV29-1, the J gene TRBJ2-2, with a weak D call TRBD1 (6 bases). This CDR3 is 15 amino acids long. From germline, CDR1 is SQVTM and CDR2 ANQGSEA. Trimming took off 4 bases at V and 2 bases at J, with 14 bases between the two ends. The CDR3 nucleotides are TGCAGCGTTGTTAGGACAGATAGAAACACCGGGGAGCTGTTTTTT. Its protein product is CSVVRTDRNTGELFF.

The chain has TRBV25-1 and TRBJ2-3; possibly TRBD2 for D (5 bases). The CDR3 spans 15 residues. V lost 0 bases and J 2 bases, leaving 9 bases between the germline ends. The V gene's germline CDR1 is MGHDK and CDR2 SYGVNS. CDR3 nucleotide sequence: TGTGCCAGCAGTGAATATTCGGGATTCACAGATACGCAGTATTTT. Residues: CASSEYSGFTDTQYF.

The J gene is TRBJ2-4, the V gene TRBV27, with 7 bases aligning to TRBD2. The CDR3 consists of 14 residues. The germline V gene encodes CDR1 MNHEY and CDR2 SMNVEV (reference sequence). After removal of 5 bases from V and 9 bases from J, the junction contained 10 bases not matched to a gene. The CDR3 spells CASSHGGSFGIQYF. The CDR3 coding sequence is TGTGCCAGCAGTCATGGCGGGAGTTTTGGCATTCAGTACTTC.

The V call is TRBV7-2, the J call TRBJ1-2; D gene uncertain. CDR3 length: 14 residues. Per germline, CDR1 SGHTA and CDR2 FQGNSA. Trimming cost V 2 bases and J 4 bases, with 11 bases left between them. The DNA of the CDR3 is TGTGCCAGCAGCTTAAGAGATAGTGCCTATGGCTACACCTTC. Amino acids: CASSLRDSAYGYTF.

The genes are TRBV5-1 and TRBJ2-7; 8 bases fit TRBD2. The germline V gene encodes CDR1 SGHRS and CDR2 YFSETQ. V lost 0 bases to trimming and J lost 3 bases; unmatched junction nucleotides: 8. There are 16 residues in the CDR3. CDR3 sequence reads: CASSLGASGLIYEQYF. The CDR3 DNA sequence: TGCGCCAGCAGCTTGGGGGCTAGCGGGTTGATCTACGAGCAGTACTTC.